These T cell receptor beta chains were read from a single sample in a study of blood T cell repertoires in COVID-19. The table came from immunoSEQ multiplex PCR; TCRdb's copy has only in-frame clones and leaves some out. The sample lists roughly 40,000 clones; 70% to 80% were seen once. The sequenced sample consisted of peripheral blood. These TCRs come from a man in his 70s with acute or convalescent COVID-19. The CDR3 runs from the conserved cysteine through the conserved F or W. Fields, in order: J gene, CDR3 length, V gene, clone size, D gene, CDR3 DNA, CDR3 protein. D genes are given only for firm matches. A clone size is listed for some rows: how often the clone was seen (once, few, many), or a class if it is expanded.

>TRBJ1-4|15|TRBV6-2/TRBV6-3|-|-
TGTGCCAGCAGTTACTCAGGAATCCCGGGAGAAAAACTGTTTTTT
CASSYSGIPGEKLFF
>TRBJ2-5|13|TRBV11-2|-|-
TGTGCCAGCAGCCCGGACTCCCAAGAGACCCAGTACTTC
CASSPDSQETQYF
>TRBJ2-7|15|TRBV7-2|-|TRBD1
TGTGCCAGCAGCTTCCGCGGGCAGGGGGCAAAAGAGCAGTACTTC
CASSFRGQGAKEQYF
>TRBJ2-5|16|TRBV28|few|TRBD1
TGTGCCAGCAACCCCGGGACAGGGGTTGTAGGAGAGACCCAGTACTTC
CASNPGTGVVGETQYF
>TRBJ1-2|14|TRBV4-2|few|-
TGTGCCAGCAGCCGAGGCGACGTTGACTATGGCTACACCTTC
CASSRGDVDYGYTF
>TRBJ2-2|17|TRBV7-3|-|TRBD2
TGTGCCAGCAGCTTAAGTCTAGCGGGGGGGCGCACCGGGGAGCTGTTTTTT
CASSLSLAGGRTGELFF
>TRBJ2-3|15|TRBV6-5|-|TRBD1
TGTGCCAGCAGTTTGACAGGGCTAGGCACAGATACGCAGTATTTT
CASSLTGLGTDTQYF
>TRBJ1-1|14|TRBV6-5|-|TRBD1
TGTGCCAGCAGTTCATCAATAGGGGGCAGGGAAGCTTTCTTT
CASSSSIGGREAFF
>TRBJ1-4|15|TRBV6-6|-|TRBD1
TGTGCCAGCAGTCTGGACAGGGGGACGGATGAAAAACTGTTTTTT
CASSLDRGTDEKLFF
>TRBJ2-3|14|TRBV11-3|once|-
TGTGCCAGCAGCTTGGAGGGATCTACAGATACGCAGTATTTT
CASSLEGSTDTQYF
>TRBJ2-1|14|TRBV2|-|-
TGTGCCAGCAGTGAATCTAGCGTCTACAATGAGCAGTTCTTC
CASSESSVYNEQFF
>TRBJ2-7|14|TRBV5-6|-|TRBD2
TGTGCCAGCAGCTTCACTAGCGGGATCTACGAGCAGTACTTC
CASSFTSGIYEQYF
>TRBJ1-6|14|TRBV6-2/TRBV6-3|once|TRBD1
TGTGCCAGCAGCCTGACAGGGTTTGTTTTACCCCTCCACTTT
CASSLTGFVLPLHF
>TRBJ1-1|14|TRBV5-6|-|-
TGTGCCAGCAGCTACTACACAGGGTGGACTGAAGCTTTCTTT
CASSYYTGWTEAFF
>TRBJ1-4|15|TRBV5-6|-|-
TGTGCCAGCAGCCCGGGAGGGGCGGCTAATGAAAAACTGTTTTTT
CASSPGGAANEKLFF
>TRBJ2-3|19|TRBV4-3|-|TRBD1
TGCGCCAGCAGCCAAGATTTAAGGCGACAGGGATATAGCACAGATACGCAGTATTTT
CASSQDLRRQGYSTDTQYF
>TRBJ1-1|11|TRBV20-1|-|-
TGCAGTGCTCAGGGGAACACTGAAGCTTTCTTT
CSAQGNTEAFF
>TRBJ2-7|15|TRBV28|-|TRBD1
TGTGCCAGCAGTTCAATAGGGACAGGTGATTACGAGCAGTACTTC
CASSSIGTGDYEQYF
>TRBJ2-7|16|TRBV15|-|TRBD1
TGTGCCACCAGCAGAGGGGGATCCCGGGACAGCTACCGGCAGTACTTC
CATSRGGSRDSYRQYF
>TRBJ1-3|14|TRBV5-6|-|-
TGTGCCAGCAGCTTTCCCGGGTCTGGAAACACCATATATTTT
CASSFPGSGNTIYF
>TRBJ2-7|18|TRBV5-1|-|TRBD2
TGCGCCAGCAGCTACACTAGCGGGGGCCCCAACTTAGCCTACGAGCAGTACTTC
CASSYTSGGPNLAYEQYF
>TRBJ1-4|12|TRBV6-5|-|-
TGTGTTTGCGGCCTCGGAATAGAAAAACTGTTTTTT
CVCGLGIEKLFF
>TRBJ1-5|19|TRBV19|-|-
TGTGCCAGTACGACAGTAATCGAGGATTCCCTATATAGCAATCAGCCCCAGCATTTT
CASTTVIEDSLYSNQPQHF
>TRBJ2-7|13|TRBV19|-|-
TGTGCCAGCGCCGGGACTCCTGCCTACGAGCAGTACTTC
CASAGTPAYEQYF
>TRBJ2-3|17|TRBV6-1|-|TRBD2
TGTGCCAGCAGTGAAGTTAGGGCTAGCGGGGTCACAGATACGCAGTATTTT
CASSEVRASGVTDTQYF
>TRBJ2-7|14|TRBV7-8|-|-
TGTGCCAGCAGCTTAGTCACCGGGGGCTACGAGCAGTACTTC
CASSLVTGGYEQYF
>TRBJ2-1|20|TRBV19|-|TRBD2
TGTGCCAGTAGTATTTACTTGGGGACTAGCGGTCGAGGGTCCTACAATGAGCAGTTCTTC
CASSIYLGTSGRGSYNEQFF